Below are 20 T cell receptor beta chains sequenced from a single sample in a study of shared clonotypes between healthy human individuals. Using immunoSEQ multiplex PCR, the repertoire was profiled, and TCRdb retains in-frame clones only, with some absent. The table includes 1 million to 1.3 million clones, 75% to 80% detected once. Sequencing was done on a sample of memory CD4+ T cells from PBMCs. Subset given: CD45RA-negative fraction. Receptor source: a man aged 18 to 29 in good health. Some clones in this sample may be carry-over from other donors' samples.

This chain connects TRBV7-9 to TRBJ1-1, with a tentative D call TRBD1 (5 bases). V was cut by 8 bases and J by 1 base, with 11 bases left in between. The V gene's germline CDR1 is SEHNR and CDR2 FQNEAQ (reference sequence). CDR3 size: 13 residues. As DNA, the CDR3 is TGTGCCAGCGCCCTCGGGGGGAACACTGAAGCTTTCTTT. As protein: CASALGGNTEAFF. The complete variable domain, with remaining parts taken from reference TRBV7-9 and TRBJ1-1, reads DTGVSQNPRHKITKRGQNVTFRCDPISEHNRLYWYRQTLGQGPEFLTYFQNEAQLEKSRLLSDRFSAERPKGSFSTLEIQRTEQGDSAMYLCASALGGNTEAFFGQGTRLTVV.

The V call is TRBV7-9, the J call TRBJ1-3, with 7 bases identical to TRBD1. V shed 5 bases, J shed 2 bases, and the junction held 9 bases outside the gene matches. Germline CDR1 is SEHNR and CDR2 is FQNEAQ (reference sequence). This CDR3 has 16 residues. CDR3 sequence: CASSRNPGGTGNTIYF. Here the CDR3 DNA reads TGTGCCAGCAGCCGAAATCCAGGGGGGACTGGAAACACCATATATTTT.

This chain connects TRBV25-1 to TRBJ2-7, with a tentative D call TRBD1 (5 bases). CDR1 and CDR2 from the germline V gene are MGHDK and SYGVNS. Trimming removed 4 bases at V and 0 bases at J, with 10 bases between. This CDR3 is built from 14 residues. In nucleotides, the CDR3 is TGTGCCAGCAGTGGCCCTAGGGGCTCCTACGAGCAGTACTTC. Amino acid sequence: CASSGPRGSYEQYF.

The rearrangement links TRBV15 to TRBJ1-4, with D unclear. The length of the CDR3 is 14 residues. In germline, CDR1 is LNHNV, CDR2 YYDKDF (reference sequence). Deletions cut 6 bases from V and 8 bases from J, with 16 bases between. CDR3 region: CATRTGAREEKLFF. CDR3 DNA: TGTGCCACCAGAACGGGTGCGAGGGAGGAAAAACTGTTTTTT.

A note on this clone: Other DNA sequences in the same sample also yield this CDR3. This chain uses TRBV9 with TRBJ2-3; no firm D call. The CDR3 extends over 13 amino acids. V lost 0 bases to trimming and J lost 2 bases, with 4 bases between them. From germline, CDR1 is SGDLS and CDR2 YYNGEE. CDR3 sequence: CASSVGHTDTQYF. In DNA, the CDR3 is TGTGCCAGCAGCGTAGGGCACACAGATACGCAGTATTTT.

The J gene is TRBJ1-1, the V gene TRBV28; possible D gene TRBD1, 6 bases. Trimming stripped 7 bases from V and 5 bases from J, with 17 bases between. The CDR3 covers 14 residues. The germline gives CDR1 MDHEN, CDR2 SYDVKM. CDR3: CASKGGGVGTEAFF. The CDR3 DNA sequence: TGTGCCAGCAAGGGGGGGGGCGTAGGGACTGAAGCTTTCTTT.

On this clone: Other DNA sequences in the sample encode the same CDR3. This sequence joins TRBV4-2 and TRBJ1-5, with TRBD1 matching 8 bases. The V gene's germline CDR1 is LGHNA and CDR2 YNFKEQ. This CDR3 region has 15 residues. V dropped 2 bases and J dropped 4; count of bases not matched to a gene: 4. CDR3 nucleotide sequence: TGTGCCAGCAGCCAACCGGACAGGGATAATCAGCCCCAGCATTTT. This gives the protein CASSQPDRDNQPQHF.

For this clone: Other nucleotide sequences from this sample produce the same CDR3. V gene TRBV5-1 combines with J gene TRBJ1-1; 11 bases fit TRBD1. CDR1 and CDR2 from the germline V gene are SGHRS and YFSETQ. V lost 4 bases and J lost 4; bases outside the gene matches: 3. CDR3 length equals 14 residues. The DNA of the CDR3 is TGCGCCAGCAGCGCGGGGACAGGGGGCACTGAAGCTTTCTTT. Encoded protein: CASSAGTGGTEAFF.

The chain recombines TRBV6-5 with TRBJ1-3, with D uncertain. The CDR3 has 16 residues. CDR1 MNHEY and CDR2 SVGAGI come from the germline V gene. Trimming cost V 2 bases and J 0 bases, with 11 bases left between them. The CDR3 sequence: CASSYETLSSGNTIYF. The CDR3 DNA follows: TGTGCCAGCAGTTACGAGACTCTCAGCTCTGGAAACACCATATATTTT.

The V and J genes are TRBV27 and TRBJ1-3; tentative D call: TRBD1 (5 bases). The V gene's germline CDR1 is MNHEY and CDR2 SMNVEV (reference sequence). V lost 5 bases to trimming and J lost 0 bases, with 14 bases between them. This CDR3 has 16 residues. DNA for the CDR3: TGTGCCAGCAGTCCGACAGCCTTTCACTCTGGAAACACCATATATTTT. It translates to CASSPTAFHSGNTIYF.

The V and J genes are TRBV11-1 and TRBJ2-7; TRBD1 agrees at 8 bases. The CDR3 extends over 15 amino acids. The germline gives CDR1 SGHAT, CDR2 FQDESV (reference sequence). The trim removed 5 bases at V and 3 bases at J, leaving 9 bases unmatched. The CDR3, as DNA: TGTGCCAGCAGCCCCAGGACAGGGTGGGGCTACGAGCAGTACTTC. This translates into CASSPRTGWGYEQYF.

CDR3 loop: CASSLNPRQGHGYTF. CDR3 nucleotide sequence: TGTGCCAGCAGTTTAAACCCCCGACAGGGACATGGCTACACCTTC. The V call is TRBV28, the J call TRBJ1-2; 7 bases agree with TRBD1. The CDR3 length is 15 residues. The J segment lost 6 bases and the V segment lost 2 bases, leaving 9 bases of the junction unmatched. Germline values: CDR1 MDHEN, CDR2 SYDVKM.

In nucleotides, the CDR3 is TGTGCCAGCAGTCCGGGTCAAGGCTACACCTTC. Translation gives CASSPGQGYTF. V usage is TRBV6-1 and J usage is TRBJ1-2; D unclear. This CDR3 contains 11 residues. The V end was cut by 5 bases, the J end by 8 bases, with 9 bases between. Per germline, CDR1 MNHNS and CDR2 SASEGT.

The chain employs TRBV28 and TRBJ2-3, with TRBD2 matching 8 bases. This CDR3 spans 14 amino acids. Trimming took 6 bases from V and 5 from J; bases not matched to a gene: 7. The germline V gene encodes CDR1 MDHEN and CDR2 SYDVKM. As DNA, the CDR3 is TGTGCCAGCAGCCCGGGAGGGGTCTTAGATACGCAGTATTTT. It yields the protein CASSPGGVLDTQYF.

This clone has more than one count but fewer than ten. The chain joins TRBV5-8 to TRBJ1-1; D perhaps matches TRBD1 (5 bases). The CDR3 has 15 residues. CDR1 and CDR2 from the germline V gene are SGHTS and YDEGEE. Trimming left V 0 bases short and J 6 bases short, with 15 bases between. CDR3 amino acids: CASSLVGGAIAEAFF. The CDR3 DNA is TGTGCCAGCAGCTTGGTGGGAGGGGCGATTGCTGAAGCTTTCTTT.

About this clone itself: Different DNA sequences within this sample yield the same CDR3. The rearrangement joins TRBV27 to TRBJ2-2; D is perhaps TRBD2 (6 bases). Trimming removed 8 bases from V and 1 base from J, with 8 bases in between. The CDR3 contains 13 residues. From germline, CDR1 is MNHEY and CDR2 SMNVEV (reference sequence). CDR3 amino acids: CASRGGNTGELFF. The CDR3 nucleotides read TGTGCCAGCCGGGGAGGGAACACCGGGGAGCTGTTTTTT.

V gene TRBV30 combines with J gene TRBJ2-5, with D perhaps matching TRBD2 (5 bases). V was shortened by 5 bases and J by 2 bases, with 9 bases between the two germline ends. Germline CDR1 is GTSNPN and CDR2 is SVGIG (reference sequence). This CDR3 region has 12 residues. The CDR3 loop reads CAWGENQETQYF. The CDR3 coding sequence is TGTGCCTGGGGGGAGAATCAAGAGACCCAGTACTTC.

This clone has more than one count but fewer than ten. The chain combines TRBV29-1 with TRBJ1-2; D ambiguous. Germline assignment: CDR1 SQVTM and CDR2 ANQGSEA. The CDR3 has 14 residues. V was cut by 7 bases and J by 0 bases, with 15 bases left in between. Written as DNA, the CDR3 is TGCAGCGCTACCCTCGGTTCCACTAACTATGGCTACACCTTC. Translating it yields CSATLGSTNYGYTF.

This chain uses TRBV7-2 with TRBJ2-7; weak D call: TRBD2 (6 bases). Germline-derived CDR1 and CDR2 are SGHTA and FQGNSA. The CDR3 runs to 14 residues. V shed 2 bases and J shed 6 bases, with 14 bases lying between them. CDR3 amino acids: CASSLSGPAAEQYF. DNA for the CDR3: TGTGCCAGCAGCTTAAGCGGGCCCGCCGCCGAGCAGTACTTC.

This clone has a count of ten or more. The rearrangement links TRBV9 to TRBJ2-5; D possibly corresponds to TRBD1 (6 bases). In germline, CDR1 is SGDLS, CDR2 YYNGEE. V was clipped by 0 bases and J by 7 bases, with 10 bases between them. The CDR3 is 13 amino acids. The CDR3 loop is CASSVGQVGTQYF. Here the CDR3 DNA reads TGTGCCAGCAGCGTAGGACAGGTTGGGACCCAGTACTTC.